A single sample is the source of the 2 T cell receptor beta chains below, sequenced in a study of T-cell reconstitution after alpha-beta-depleted transplantation in children (dated by TCRdb to the mid-2010s). The library was built by means of PCR. Sequenced using an Illumina HiSeq 2500. TCR libraries were prepared with molecular barcoding, using unique molecular identifiers to normalize TCRbeta repertoire quantification. TCRdb itself trimmed the public reads at Q25 with fastp, ran MiXCR and retained productive beta chains. One record per CDR3 amino acid sequence lists the most common genes and DNA. This sample gives about 250,000 distinct CDR3 sequences in total; under 30% of them show up just once. The top ten hold about 5% of the sample. Interpreted using the paper, the treatment or condition label stands for: allogeneic hematopoietic cell transplantation with graft depleted of TCRalphabeta T cells and CD19 B cells.

The material sequenced was PBMCs, mostly from graft donor cells, taken 360 days after TCRalphabeta/CD19-depleted stem cell transplant. The receptors originated from a female patient between 2 and 15 years old who had a stem cell transplant for congenital amegakaryocytic thrombocytopenia, so the T cells may come from the graft donor.

At least ten counts were recorded for this clonotype. The V call is TRBV20-1, the J call TRBJ1-1, with D tentatively TRBD1 (6 bases). Germline V gene sequence: CDR1 DFQATT, CDR2 SNEGSKA (reference sequence). The CDR3 has 13 residues. Trimming left V 6 bases short and J 3 bases short, with 14 bases between. In DNA, the CDR3 is TGCAGTGCCATAACTTACAGGGACACTGAAGCTTTCTTT. Protein: CSAITYRDTEAFF.

This clonotype came up a few times. V usage is TRBV5-4 and J usage is TRBJ2-1, with D perhaps matching TRBD1 or TRBD2 (5 bases each). The V end was cut by 4 bases, the J end by 4 bases, with 15 bases between. Germline V lookup: CDR1 SGHNT, CDR2 YYREEE (reference sequence). The CDR3 spans 15 residues. CDR3 DNA sequence: TGTGCCAGCAGCCAGACGGGACGAAGATACAATGAGCAGTTCTTC. This codes for CASSQTGRRYNEQFF. Full variable domain (remainder filled in from reference TRBV5-4 and TRBJ2-1): ETGVTQSPTHLIKTRGQQVTLRCSSQSGHNTVSWYQQALGQGPQFIFQYYREEENGRGNFPPRFSGLQFPNYSSELNVNALELDDSALYLCASSQTGRRYNEQFFGPGTRLTVL.